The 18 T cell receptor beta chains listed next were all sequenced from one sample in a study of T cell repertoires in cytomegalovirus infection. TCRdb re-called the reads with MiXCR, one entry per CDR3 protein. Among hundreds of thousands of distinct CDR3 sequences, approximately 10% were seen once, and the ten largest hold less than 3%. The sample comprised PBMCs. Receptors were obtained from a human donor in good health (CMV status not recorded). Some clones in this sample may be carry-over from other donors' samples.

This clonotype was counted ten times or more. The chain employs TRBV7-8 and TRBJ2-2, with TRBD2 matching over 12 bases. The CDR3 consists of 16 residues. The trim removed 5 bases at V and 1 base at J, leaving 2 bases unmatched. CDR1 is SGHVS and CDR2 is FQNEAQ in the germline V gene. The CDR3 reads CASSQLAGGNTGELFF. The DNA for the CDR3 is TGTGCCAGCAGCCAACTAGCGGGGGGGAACACCGGGGAGCTGTTTTTT.

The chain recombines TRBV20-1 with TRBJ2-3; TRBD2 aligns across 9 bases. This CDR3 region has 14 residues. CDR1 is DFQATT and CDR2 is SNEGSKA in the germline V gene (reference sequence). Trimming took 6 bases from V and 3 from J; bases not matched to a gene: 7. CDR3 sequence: CSASLAGQTDTQYF. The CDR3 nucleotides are TGCAGTGCCTCTCTAGCGGGGCAGACAGATACGCAGTATTTT.

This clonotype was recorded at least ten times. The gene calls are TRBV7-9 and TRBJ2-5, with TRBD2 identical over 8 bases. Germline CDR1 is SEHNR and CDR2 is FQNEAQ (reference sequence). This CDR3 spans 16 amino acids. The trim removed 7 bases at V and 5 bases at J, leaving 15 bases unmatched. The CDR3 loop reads CASTLGGTSVMETQYF. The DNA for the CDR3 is TGTGCCAGCACCCTCGGCGGGACTAGTGTTATGGAGACCCAGTACTTC.

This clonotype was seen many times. The CDR3 DNA follows: TGTGCCAGCAGTTCGCGGCCCCGGGACACCCGTCCCAATCAGCCCCAGCATTTT. Protein product: CASSSRPRDTRPNQPQHF. The J gene is TRBJ1-5, the V gene TRBV6-2 or TRBV6-3, with D possibly matching TRBD1 (6 bases). The CDR3 covers 18 residues. In germline, CDR1 is MNHEY, CDR2 SVGEGT. Trimming took 4 bases from V and 3 from J, leaving 22 bases between them.

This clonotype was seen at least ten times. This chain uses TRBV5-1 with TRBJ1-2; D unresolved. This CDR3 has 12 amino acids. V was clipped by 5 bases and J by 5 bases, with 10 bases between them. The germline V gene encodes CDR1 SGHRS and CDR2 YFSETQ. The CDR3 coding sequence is TGCGCCAGCAGTCCGGAACGGTATGGCTACACCTTC. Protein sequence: CASSPERYGYTF.

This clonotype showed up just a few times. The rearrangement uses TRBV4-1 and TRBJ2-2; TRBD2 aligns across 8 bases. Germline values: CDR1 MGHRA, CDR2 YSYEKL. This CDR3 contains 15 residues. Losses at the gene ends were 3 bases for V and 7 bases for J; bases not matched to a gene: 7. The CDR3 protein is CASSHRGGRNGELFF. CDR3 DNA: TGCGCCAGCAGCCATCGGGGGGGCCGGAACGGGGAGCTGTTTTTT.

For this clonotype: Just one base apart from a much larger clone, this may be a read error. In DNA form, the CDR3 reads TGTGCCAGCAGTCGGGACGGGTTTTTGAACTCTGAAGCTTTCTTT. Translating gives CASSRDGFLNSEAFF. The chain employs TRBV12-3 or TRBV12-4 and TRBJ1-1; perhaps TRBD1 as D (5 bases). The CDR3 consists of 15 residues.

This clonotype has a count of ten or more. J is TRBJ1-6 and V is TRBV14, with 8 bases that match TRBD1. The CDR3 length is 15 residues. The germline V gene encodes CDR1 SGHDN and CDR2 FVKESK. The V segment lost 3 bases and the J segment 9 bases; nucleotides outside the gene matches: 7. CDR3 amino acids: CASSHTGTGGSPLHF. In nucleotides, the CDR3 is TGTGCCAGCAGCCACACCGGGACAGGCGGTTCACCCCTCCACTTT.

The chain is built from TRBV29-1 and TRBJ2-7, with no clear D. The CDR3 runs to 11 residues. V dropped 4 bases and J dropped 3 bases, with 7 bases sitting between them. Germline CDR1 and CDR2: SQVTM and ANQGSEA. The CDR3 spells CSVGSVYEQYV. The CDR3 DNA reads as TGCAGCGTTGGATCAGTCTACGAGCAGTACGTC.

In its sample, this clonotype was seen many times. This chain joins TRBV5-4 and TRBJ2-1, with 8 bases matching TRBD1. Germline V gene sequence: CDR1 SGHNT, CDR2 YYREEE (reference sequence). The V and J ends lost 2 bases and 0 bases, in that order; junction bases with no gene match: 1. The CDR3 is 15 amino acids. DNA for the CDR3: TGTGCCAGCAGCTTTCAGGGGGCCTCCTACAATGAGCAGTTCTTC. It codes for CASSFQGASYNEQFF.

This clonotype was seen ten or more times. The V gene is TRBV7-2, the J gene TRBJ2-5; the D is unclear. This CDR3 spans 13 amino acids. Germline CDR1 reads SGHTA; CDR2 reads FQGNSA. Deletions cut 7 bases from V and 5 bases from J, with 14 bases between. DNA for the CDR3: TGTGCCAGCACCCGGGTGGGAAAGGAGACCCAGTACTTC. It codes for CASTRVGKETQYF.

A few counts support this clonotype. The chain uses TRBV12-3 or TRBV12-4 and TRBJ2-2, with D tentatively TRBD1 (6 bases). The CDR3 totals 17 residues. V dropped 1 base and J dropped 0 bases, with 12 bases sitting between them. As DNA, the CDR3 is TGTGCCAGCAGTTTAGGGACAGATTCCGCGAACACCGGGGAGCTGTTTTTT. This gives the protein CASSLGTDSANTGELFF.

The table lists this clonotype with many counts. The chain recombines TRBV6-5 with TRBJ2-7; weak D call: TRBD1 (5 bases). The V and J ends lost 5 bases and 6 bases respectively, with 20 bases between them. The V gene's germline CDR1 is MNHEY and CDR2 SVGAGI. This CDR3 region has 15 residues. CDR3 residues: CASSRPQTRGIEQYF. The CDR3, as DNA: TGTGCCAGCAGTCGACCCCAGACAAGGGGAATCGAGCAGTACTTC.

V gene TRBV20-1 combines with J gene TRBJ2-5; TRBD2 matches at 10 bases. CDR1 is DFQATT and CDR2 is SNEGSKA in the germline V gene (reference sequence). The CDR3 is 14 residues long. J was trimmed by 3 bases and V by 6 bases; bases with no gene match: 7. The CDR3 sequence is CSATPLAGEETQYF. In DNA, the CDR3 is TGCAGTGCCACTCCGCTAGCGGGGGAAGAGACCCAGTACTTC.

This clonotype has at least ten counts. The CDR3 nucleotides are TGTGCCAGCAGCTTAAATTTTGGGCAGATCTCTGGAAACACCATATATTTT. Protein: CASSLNFGQISGNTIYF. V usage is TRBV7-6 and J usage is TRBJ1-3; D gene uncertain. The CDR3 runs 17 residues. Trimming shortened V by 2 bases and J by 0 bases, and 14 bases separated the two germline ends. The germline CDR1 and CDR2 sequences are SGHVS and FNYEAQ.

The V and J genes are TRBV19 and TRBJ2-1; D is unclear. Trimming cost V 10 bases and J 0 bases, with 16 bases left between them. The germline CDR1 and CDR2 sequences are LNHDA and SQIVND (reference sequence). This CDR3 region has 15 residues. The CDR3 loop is CATQRRSSSYNEQFF. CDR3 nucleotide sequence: TGTGCCACTCAACGACGATCTAGCTCCTACAATGAGCAGTTCTTC.

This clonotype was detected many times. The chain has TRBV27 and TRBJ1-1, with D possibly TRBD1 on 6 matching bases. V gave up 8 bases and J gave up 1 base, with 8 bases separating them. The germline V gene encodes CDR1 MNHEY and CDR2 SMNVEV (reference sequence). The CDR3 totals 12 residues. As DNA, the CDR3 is TGTGCCAGCCCGGACAGGAACACTGAAGCTTTCTTT. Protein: CASPDRNTEAFF.

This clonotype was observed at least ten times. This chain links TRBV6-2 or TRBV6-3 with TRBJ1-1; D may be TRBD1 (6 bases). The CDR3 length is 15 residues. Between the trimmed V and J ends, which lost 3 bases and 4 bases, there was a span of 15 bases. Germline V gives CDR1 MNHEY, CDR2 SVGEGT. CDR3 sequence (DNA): TGTGCCAGCAGTTATGGGCCGGGGGGCACCACTGAAGCTTTCTTT. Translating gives CASSYGPGGTTEAFF.